This T cell receptor (beta chain) was retrieved from a study of blood T cell repertoires in COVID-19. On the study more broadly: Both acute and convalescent COVID-19 samples were obtained from the United States, Italy and Spain. Sources were T cells, B-cell-depleted T cells, or PBMCs; the material itself was cDNA or gDNA.

There are 16 residues in the CDR3. V lost 3 bases and J lost 4, with 18 bases in between. The germline CDR1 and CDR2 sequences are SEHNR and FQNEAQ (reference sequence). Per the original data handling: The authors estimated nucleated cell counts from reference gene primer amplification. Only in-frame clones appear in the TCRdb table, and some are missing; sequencing was by immunoSEQ multiplex PCR. Clonal size and the V and J genes are those of that table, whereas D and trimming came from the DNA. This table holds about 72,000 clones, 85% to 90% found once. The rearrangement joins TRBV7-9 to TRBJ1-2; tentatively, D is TRBD1 (5 bases). The sequenced material came from peripheral blood. This receptor was identified in a man between 65 and 85 years old with active or convalescent COVID-19. The CDR3 DNA is TGTGCCAGCAGCTTGGGGTCTACAGGTTTCAGCTATGGCTACACCTTC. Translated, it gives CASSLGSTGFSYGYTF.